The following is a T cell receptor beta chain sequence with its context. The data were taken from a study of blood T cell repertoires in COVID-19. Across the study: Sources were T cells, B-cell-depleted T cells, or PBMCs; the material itself was cDNA or gDNA.

Clones were sequenced by immunoSEQ multiplex PCR, and TCRdb holds only the in-frame ones, with some missing. The sample contains 300,000 to 350,000 clones, 75% to 90% of which appear only once. The ends were cut back, 1 base at V and 5 bases at J, with 14 bases in the middle. The CDR3 has 15 residues. Germline-derived CDR1 and CDR2 are SGHDN and FVKESK. The specimen sequenced was PBMCs or T cells enriched from blood (not recorded which). The V call is TRBV14, the J call TRBJ1-2; D is perhaps TRBD1 (5 bases). The clonotype originates from a man aged 25 to 40 who had recovered from COVID-19. The CDR3 DNA follows: TGTGCCAGCAGCCAAGCAAAGGGGCAAGGTTATGGCTACACCTTC. Protein product: CASSQAKGQGYGYTF.